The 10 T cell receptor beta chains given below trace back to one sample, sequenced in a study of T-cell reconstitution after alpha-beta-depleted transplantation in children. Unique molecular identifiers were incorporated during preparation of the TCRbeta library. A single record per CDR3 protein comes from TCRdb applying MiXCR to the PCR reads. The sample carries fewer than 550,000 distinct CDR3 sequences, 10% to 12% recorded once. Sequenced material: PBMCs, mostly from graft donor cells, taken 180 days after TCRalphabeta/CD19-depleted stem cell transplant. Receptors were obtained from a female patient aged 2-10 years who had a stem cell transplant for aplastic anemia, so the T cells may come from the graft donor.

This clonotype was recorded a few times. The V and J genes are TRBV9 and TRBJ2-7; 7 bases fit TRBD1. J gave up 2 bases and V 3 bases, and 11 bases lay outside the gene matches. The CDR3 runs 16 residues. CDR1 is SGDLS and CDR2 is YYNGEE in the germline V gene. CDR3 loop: CASSGDQGVVPYEQYF. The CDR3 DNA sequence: TGTGCCAGCAGCGGTGATCAGGGGGTAGTTCCCTACGAGCAGTACTTC.

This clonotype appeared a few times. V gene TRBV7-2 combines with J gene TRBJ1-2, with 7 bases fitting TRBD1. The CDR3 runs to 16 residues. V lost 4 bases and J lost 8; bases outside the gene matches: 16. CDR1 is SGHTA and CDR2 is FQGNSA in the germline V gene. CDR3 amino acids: CASSYLGQSLMGGYTF. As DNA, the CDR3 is TGTGCCAGCAGCTACCTGGGACAGTCCTTAATGGGCGGCTACACCTTC. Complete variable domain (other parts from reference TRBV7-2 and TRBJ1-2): GAGVSQSPSNKVTEKGKDVELRCDPISGHTALYWYRQSLGQGLEFLIYFQGNSAPDKSGLPSDRFSAERTGGSVSTLTIQRTQQEDSAVYLCASSYLGQSLMGGYTFGSGTRLTVV.

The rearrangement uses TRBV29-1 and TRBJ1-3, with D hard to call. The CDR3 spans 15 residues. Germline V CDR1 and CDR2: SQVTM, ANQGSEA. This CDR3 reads CIASMAVGMGNTIYF. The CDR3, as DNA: TGCATCGCTTCAATGGCAGTCGGAATGGGAAACACCATATATTTT.

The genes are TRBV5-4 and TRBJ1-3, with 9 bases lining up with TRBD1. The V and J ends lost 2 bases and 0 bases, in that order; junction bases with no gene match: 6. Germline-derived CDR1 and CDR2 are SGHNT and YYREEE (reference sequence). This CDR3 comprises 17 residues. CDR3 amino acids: CASSFGGQGPSGNTIYF. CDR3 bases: TGTGCCAGCAGCTTCGGGGGACAGGGACCCTCTGGAAACACCATATATTTT.

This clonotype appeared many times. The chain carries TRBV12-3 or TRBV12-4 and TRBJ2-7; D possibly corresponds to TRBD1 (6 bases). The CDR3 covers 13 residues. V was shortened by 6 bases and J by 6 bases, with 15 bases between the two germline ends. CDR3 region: CASRPPGTSEQYV. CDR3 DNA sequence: TGTGCCAGCAGACCGCCGGGGACATCCGAGCAGTACGTC.

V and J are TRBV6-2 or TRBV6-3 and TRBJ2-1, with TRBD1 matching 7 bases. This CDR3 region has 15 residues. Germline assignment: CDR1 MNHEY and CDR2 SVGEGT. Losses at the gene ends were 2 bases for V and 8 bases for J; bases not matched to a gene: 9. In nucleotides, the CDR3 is TGTGCCAGCAGTTACCTCCCCCGACAGGGCGATGAGCAGTTCTTC. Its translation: CASSYLPRQGDEQFF.

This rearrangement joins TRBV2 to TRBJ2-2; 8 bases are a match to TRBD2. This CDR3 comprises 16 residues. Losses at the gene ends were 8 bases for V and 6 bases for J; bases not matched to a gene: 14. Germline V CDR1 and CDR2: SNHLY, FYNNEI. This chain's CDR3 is CASLAASGSFAGELFF. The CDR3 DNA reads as TGTGCCAGCCTCGCTGCCAGCGGGAGTTTCGCCGGGGAGCTGTTTTTT.

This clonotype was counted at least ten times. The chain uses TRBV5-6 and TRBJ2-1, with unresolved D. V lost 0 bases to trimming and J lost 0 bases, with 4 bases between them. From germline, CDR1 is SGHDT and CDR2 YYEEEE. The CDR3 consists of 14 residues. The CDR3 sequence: CASSLGHSYNEQFF. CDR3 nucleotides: TGTGCCAGCAGCTTGGGTCACTCCTACAATGAGCAGTTCTTC. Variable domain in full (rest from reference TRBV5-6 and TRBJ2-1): DAGVTQSPTHLIKTRGQQVTLRCSPKSGHDTVSWYQQALGQGPQFIFQYYEEEERQRGNFPDRFSGHQFPNYSSELNVNALLLGDSALYLCASSLGHSYNEQFFGPGTRLTVL.

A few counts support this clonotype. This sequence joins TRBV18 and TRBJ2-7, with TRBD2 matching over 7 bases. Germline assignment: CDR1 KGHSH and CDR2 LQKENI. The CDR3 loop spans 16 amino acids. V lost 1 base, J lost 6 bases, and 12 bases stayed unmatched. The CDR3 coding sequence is TGTGCCAGCTCACCACTTACGGGCGGGAGTCCTACCGAGCAGTACTTC. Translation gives CASSPLTGGSPTEQYF.

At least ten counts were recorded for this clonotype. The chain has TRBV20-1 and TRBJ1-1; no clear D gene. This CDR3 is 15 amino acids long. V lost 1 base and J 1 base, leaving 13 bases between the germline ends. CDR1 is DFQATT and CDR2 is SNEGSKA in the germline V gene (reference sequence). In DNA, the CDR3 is TGCAGTGCTAGAGTCTCGGGAGGGCGGAACACTGAAGCTTTCTTT. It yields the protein CSARVSGGRNTEAFF.